The source of this TCR beta chain is a study of cytomegalovirus exposure and HLA in healthy donors (TCRdb year 2017). General notes on the study: An earlier analysis of approximately 590 of the donors reported 250 to 350 Gb of sequence data and around 110 million unique TCR beta sequences from some 180 million T cells. The number of donors typed differed by locus, with about 629-630 for A, B, C, DRB1 and DQB1, roughly 520 for DQA1, approximately 570 for DPA1, and around 460 for DPB1. A later analysis re-examined previously published TCR beta repertoires from hundreds of donors and added high-resolution HLA genotyping to investigate patterns of TCR occurrence. The later analysis used no new phenotypic data to find candidate immune exposures, relying instead on TCR beta sequences and their occurrence across donors. An earlier analysis of more than 450 of the donors used high-throughput TCR beta sequencing to judge whether each TCR beta V gene segment behaved as functional or pseudogenic. A later genetic analysis used genome-wide SNP genotypes for 398 of the 666 donors, treating that subset as a discovery cohort. Along with the roughly 670-subject first cohort, a separate validation cohort of 120 different subjects was used. HLA typing included class I and class II loci at four-digit resolution. Approximately 300 gigabases of sequencing data and approximately 92 million unique TCR sequences made up an early release that covered roughly 670 HLA-typed donors. To predict cytomegalovirus infection status, the study brought together high-throughput TCR immunosequencing, statistical association of individual TCRs with disease status, and machine learning. All discovery cohort repertoires had been generated on a single sequencing platform. The genetic ancestry cluster associated with self-reported Caucasian donors included 65% to 90% of the approximately 430 genotyped donors. About five DR-DQ haplotypes were handled as single units for association and clustering, since linkage in the cohort was strong. Donor age, sex, ethnicity and CMV serostatus were compiled alongside the repertoire data. Using immunosequencing, the study profiled T cell repertoires from 500 to 800 subjects and related those repertoires to cytomegalovirus serostatus. The aim of the study was to test whether cataloging public T cell receptors could identify signatures of past pathogen exposure. Among roughly 370 genotyped donors of the cohort, an average of 235,054 unique TCR beta nucleotide sequences were sequenced per donor, roughly 20% of them non-productive. Paper-wide results and their limitations: A later analysis found that TCR association rates varied across HLA loci, with DRB1 alleles showing the most associated TCRs and HLA-C alleles the fewest. In a later analysis, HLA-associated TCR beta chains showed more clonal expansion and lower generation probabilities than non-associated chains that were equally common. Because the 87-base-pair reads could not distinguish some IMGT-functional V segments, including TRBV6-2 and TRBV6-3, those segments were excluded. Linkage disequilibrium might explain the correlated functional status among segregating V segments, but an unknown experimental factor could not be excluded. A later analysis reported that several top co-occurrence clusters appeared linked to parvovirus B19, influenza, CMV and Epstein-Barr virus. In an earlier analysis of 587 of the donors, most TCR beta V segments appeared in productive rearrangements about 87% or about 30% of the time, broadly matching IMGT annotations. CMV serostatus was the only immune exposure information available for the cohort. This cohort had only TCR beta chains sequenced, and the lack of alpha or paired-chain data limited which features could be detected. A further reported finding was that TCR beta sequences accurately predicted the HLA-A and HLA-B alleles for most subjects in the first cohort. V-gene and J-gene trimming of TCR beta chains was associated with a missense DCLRE1C variant in a later genetic analysis, and the association was replicated in an independent cohort. Across donors, most TCR sequences were observed very rarely, whereas some public TCRs were present in many individuals. Presence/absence analyses assumed roughly uniform sequencing depth across donors, an assumption that may not hold. The study listed approximately 160 TCR beta chains as associated with cytomegalovirus. A few of the identified cytomegalovirus-associated TCR beta chains were confirmed in vitro to be specific for cytomegalovirus antigens. A later analysis associated 16,951 TCR beta sequences with specific HLA alleles at a false discovery rate of 0.05. A later genetic analysis reported fewer N-insertions in productive TCRs among donors in an Asian-associated ancestry cluster than the roughly 700-donor mean. Cytomegalovirus status was reported to be diagnosed by the classifier with high specificity and sensitivity in both the original and validation cohorts. It was suggested by the authors that the approach could potentially be generalized to other disease states and immunological phenotypes. Because counts were too low, around 17 rarely observed V segments, including chromosome 9 orphons, were left out of the earlier analysis of a few hundred of the donors. When HLA alleles, especially DR and DQ, strongly co-occurred, attributing TCR associations to individual alleles was difficult. Because HLA typing was missing for some donors at each locus, association tests included only the typed subset. In a later analysis, most CMV-associated TCR beta chains were found to appear HLA-restricted, with HLA associations seemingly driven largely by CMV exposure. The sequencing pipeline was judged likely to have produced a cluster of highly shared sequence variants as a technical artifact.

The receptor library was made with the immunoSEQ multiplex PCR assay. For the multiplex PCR, a mixture combining 60 forward primers for TCR Vbeta segments and 13 reverse primers for TCR Jbeta segments was used. Amplification of the CDR3 region of rearranged TCR beta genes was performed with a multiplex PCR assay on genomic DNA. The amplified TCR beta libraries were sequenced on the Illumina HiSeq System as 87-base-pair reads. The study's own analysis went as follows. In a later analysis, some 80 million unique TCR beta chains were counted across the approximately 640 repertoires, and roughly 9.9 million of these chains were shared by at least two donors. To remove PCR and sequencing errors, raw reads were error-corrected and collapsed into unique sequences using a nearest-neighbor algorithm that merged closely related sequences. V, D and J gene segments were assigned by aligning CDR3 sequences to IMGT reference sequences. For a sequence to be retained, a match of at least six nucleotides to both a V gene segment and a J gene segment was required. A rearrangement counted as productive if the CDR3 had no stop codons and remained in frame with V and J, and every other rearrangement counted as non-productive. CDR3 was defined according to IMGT convention as the region running from the second conserved V-encoded cysteine to the conserved J-encoded phenylalanine. In an earlier analysis of more than 550 of the donors, sequences lacking an unambiguous match to a single V gene segment were excluded. In an earlier analysis of 587 of the donors, a V segment was called functional when productive rearrangements were above 56.7%, and segregating when the standard deviation between donors exceeded 5%. A statistical classification framework was built to diagnose cytomegalovirus status from the catalog of TCR beta chain sequences. In a later analysis, V and J genes were assigned by comparing TCR nucleotide sequences against IMGT/GENE-DB human TR gene sequences. A later analysis assigned CDR3 sequences and most-parsimonious VDJ recombination scenarios with the TCRdist pipeline. In a later analysis, each TCR beta chain was defined by its CDR3 amino acid sequence together with its V-gene family, and reads without a unique V-gene family were excluded. To address suspected cross-contamination and a sequencing artifact, a later analysis removed approximately 590 highly shared, low-generation-probability nucleotide sequences. In a later analysis, a clonal expansion index was calculated for each public chain from normalized within-repertoire ranks of inferred template counts. In a later analysis, generation probabilities were computed with a VDJ recombination model fitted to out-of-frame rearrangements, and the resulting probabilities were checked against IGoR. Hypergeometric tests were used in a later analysis to score TCR-TCR, TCR-HLA and TCR-CMV co-occurrence, with a repertoire-size bias correction applied to the TCR pairs. To estimate false discovery rates, a later analysis permuted the HLA or CMV assignments 20 times. A later analysis grouped co-occurring TCRs with DBSCAN, adding TCRdist sequence similarity when clustering within HLA-allele-positive subsets. Repertoires with fewer than 30,000 or more than 120,000 public chains, plus five repertoires with anomalous nucleotide sharing, were excluded from co-occurrence clustering. The immuneACCESS repertoire file appears here via TCRdb, limited to in-frame rearrangements. These files lack a portion of the clones; in checked studies, under half of the deficit traces to unresolved V genes, and the cause of the others is not known. D and trimming come from the DNA, and the V and J calls and clone size come from that table. Here the sample has approximately 100,000 clones; approximately 80% occur a single time. The ten largest account for approximately 12% of the sample.

The cohort comprised 550 to 700 healthy bone marrow donors. All cohort members were sampled while nominally healthy, although unrecorded immune exposures were likely present. The donor tested CMV seropositive, placing the donor among the 310 or so seropositive members of the cohort. Each donor provided a peripheral blood sample, and peripheral blood mononuclear cells were used for TCR beta sequencing. The Qiagen DNeasy Blood Extraction Kit was used to extract genomic DNA from the blood cell samples. The CDR3 covers 15 residues, taking in both the cysteine and the phenylalanine. The only DNA kept is the CDR3, 45 bases in frame from the first base. Reading the germline V gene gives CDR1 MNHNS and CDR2 SASEGT. V is cut back by 1 base and J by 5 bases, with 3 bases in the junction unmatched. In this sample, this clone turned up a few times. Its antigen target is currently unknown. It has no much larger one-base neighbor in the sample; base qualities were not kept.

Sequenced input: PBMCs. The sequence came from a woman in her 40s in good health and CMV-seropositive. Rearrangement joined TRBV6-1 to TRBJ1-2; TRBD1 matches 11 bases in the middle. The nucleotides are TGTGCCAGCAGTGAAGGGACAGGGGGCGGATATGGCTACACCTTC. It is translated as CASSEGTGGGYGYTF.